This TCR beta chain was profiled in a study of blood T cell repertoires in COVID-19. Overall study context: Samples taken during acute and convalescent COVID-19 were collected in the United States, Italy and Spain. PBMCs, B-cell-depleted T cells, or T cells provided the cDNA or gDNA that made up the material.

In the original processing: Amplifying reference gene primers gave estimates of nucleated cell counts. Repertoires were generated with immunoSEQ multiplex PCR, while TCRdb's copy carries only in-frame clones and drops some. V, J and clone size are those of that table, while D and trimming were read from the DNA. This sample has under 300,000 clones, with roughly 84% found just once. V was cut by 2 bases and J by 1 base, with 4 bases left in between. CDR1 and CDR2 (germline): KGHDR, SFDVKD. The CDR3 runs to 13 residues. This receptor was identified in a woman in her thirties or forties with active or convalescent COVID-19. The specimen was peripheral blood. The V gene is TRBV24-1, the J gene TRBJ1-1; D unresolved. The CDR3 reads CATSDWQNTEAFF. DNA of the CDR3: TGTGCCACCAGTGATTGGCAGAACACTGAAGCTTTCTTT.